The 20 T cell receptor beta chains given below trace back to one sample, sequenced in a study of T cells in Graves' hyperthyroidism and ophthalmopathy. What was amplified from RNA transcripts were TCR beta CDR3 regions. First-round RT-PCR of the TCR CDR3 relied on the HTBI primer set. TCRdb passed the multiplex PCR reads through MiXCR, listing each CDR3 protein once. Of 250,000 to 300,000 distinct CDR3 sequences listed, roughly 15% are singletons. Sequenced material: blood. These receptors were obtained from a woman in her forties with Graves' hyperthyroidism that later progressed to Graves' ophthalmopathy.

This clonotype was recorded many times. The V call is TRBV2, the J call TRBJ2-7; no clear D gene. The germline gives CDR1 SNHLY, CDR2 FYNNEI. The CDR3 is 13 residues long. The V and J ends lost 3 bases and 0 bases respectively, with 6 bases between them. Here the CDR3 reads CASSDGSSYEQYF. CDR3 coding DNA: TGTGCCAGCAGTGATGGCTCCTCCTACGAGCAGTACTTC.

The rearrangement joins TRBV9 to TRBJ2-1, with 9 bases fitting TRBD2. The CDR3 is 16 residues long. Trimming at V came to 3 bases and at J to 6 bases, leaving 10 bases not matched to a gene. CDR1 is SGDLS, CDR2 YYNGEE, per germline. The CDR3 spells CASSDYLAGSINEQFF. In DNA form, the CDR3 reads TGTGCCAGCAGCGACTACCTAGCGGGAAGTATCAATGAGCAGTTCTTC.

Ten or more counts support this clonotype. The genes are TRBV6-2 or TRBV6-3 and TRBJ2-1; 11 bases are shared with TRBD1. V shed 5 bases, J shed 8 bases, and the junction held 11 bases outside the gene matches. Germline assignment: CDR1 MNHEY and CDR2 SVGEGT. This CDR3 contains 16 residues. The CDR3 loop is CASSPTRTGGPDEQFF. The DNA for the CDR3 is TGTGCCAGCAGTCCAACCCGGACAGGGGGCCCGGATGAGCAGTTCTTC.

This clonotype was counted ten times or more. CDR3 residues: CASSYSMSQPQHF. CDR3 nucleotide sequence: TGTGCCAGCAGTTACTCGATGTCTCAGCCCCAGCATTTT. V usage is TRBV6-5 and J usage is TRBJ1-5; D unclear. Germline values: CDR1 MNHEY, CDR2 SVGAGI. Trimming cost V 0 bases and J 6 bases, with 6 bases left between them. The CDR3 is 13 amino acids.

In its sample, this clonotype was seen many times. V gene TRBV7-9 combines with J gene TRBJ2-7, with 9 nucleotides matching TRBD2. Looked up from germline, CDR1 is SEHNR and CDR2 is FQNEAQ (reference sequence). The CDR3 length is 15 residues. Trimming cost V 2 bases and J 2 bases; bases outside gene matches: 4. The CDR3 sequence: CASSLRTSETYEQYF. The CDR3 region has the DNA TGTGCCAGCAGCTTAAGGACTAGCGAGACCTACGAGCAGTACTTC.

Note on this clonotype: A much larger clone is a single base away; this may be a read error. V usage is TRBV5-1 and J usage is TRBJ2-2, with D possibly matching TRBD1 (5 bases). Germline CDR1 SGHRS, CDR2 YFSETQ. The CDR3 covers 17 residues. V lost 4 bases and J 7 bases, leaving 23 bases between the germline ends. The CDR3 here is CASSHYPGRVSGGELFF. The CDR3 DNA is TGCGCCAGCAGCCACTACCCTGGCAGGGTATCTGGCGGGGAGCTGTTTTTT.

The chain recombines TRBV11-2 with TRBJ2-7, with 12 bases matching TRBD1. CDR1 and CDR2 (germline): SGHAT, FQNNGV. With 5 bases clipped from V and 5 bases from J, the junction kept 13 bases outside the gene matches. This CDR3 has 17 residues. CDR3 protein: CASSPIKRDRGHNEQYF. DNA for the CDR3: TGTGCCAGCAGCCCAATTAAGAGGGACAGGGGGCACAACGAGCAGTACTTC.

This clonotype has a count of ten or more. This chain connects TRBV27 to TRBJ2-5, with D possibly being TRBD2 (7 bases). The V gene's germline CDR1 is MNHEY and CDR2 SMNVEV (reference sequence). The length of the CDR3 is 14 residues. V was shortened by 8 bases and J by 5 bases, with 18 bases between the two germline ends. The CDR3 DNA reads TGTGCCAGCGGTGAGGGGGGGTCGGGGGAGACCCAGTACTTC. Translated, it gives CASGEGGSGETQYF.

V and J are TRBV28 and TRBJ2-3; TRBD1 aligns across 7 bases. The germline V gene encodes CDR1 MDHEN and CDR2 SYDVKM. The CDR3 length is 15 residues. V gave up 6 bases and J gave up 0 bases; unmatched junction bases: 6. CDR3 bases: TGTGCCAGCAGCCGACAGGGTACTAGCACAGATACGCAGTATTTT. Encoded protein: CASSRQGTSTDTQYF.

This clonotype appeared a few times. The chain couples TRBV5-8 to TRBJ2-7; the match to TRBD2 covers 14 bases. Germline-derived CDR1 and CDR2 are SGHTS and YDEGEE. This CDR3 has 17 residues. The V and J ends lost 5 bases and 2 bases, in that order; junction bases with no gene match: 9. The CDR3 reads CASRRTGTSGSAYEQYF. The CDR3 DNA is TGTGCCAGCAGGCGAACCGGGACTAGCGGGAGTGCCTACGAGCAGTACTTC.

In this sample, this clonotype turned up many times. The V call is TRBV6-1, the J call TRBJ1-5, with D tentatively TRBD1 (5 bases). The CDR3 is made up of 15 amino acids. CDR1 is MNHNS, CDR2 SASEGT, per germline. Trimming removed 5 bases from V and 0 bases from J, with 11 bases in between. The CDR3 is CASSKGHPSNQPQHF. The CDR3 nucleotides are TGTGCCAGCAGTAAAGGACACCCTAGCAATCAGCCCCAGCATTTT.

At least ten counts were recorded for this clonotype. The rearrangement links TRBV5-1 to TRBJ2-1, with 8 bases aligning to TRBD2. V shed 0 bases, J shed 5 bases, and the junction held 10 bases outside the gene matches. The CDR3 sequence is 17 residues long. From germline, CDR1 is SGHRS and CDR2 YFSETQ. This chain's CDR3 is CASSLEGWRLAHNEQFF. CDR3 DNA: TGCGCCAGCAGCTTGGAAGGTTGGCGACTAGCGCACAATGAGCAGTTCTTC.

This clonotype occurred a few times. V and J are TRBV4-1 and TRBJ2-7; no definite D call. V dropped 1 base and J dropped 0 bases, with 10 bases sitting between them. CDR3 length: 15 amino acids. Germline lookup yields CDR1 MGHRA and CDR2 YSYEKL. The CDR3 DNA sequence: TGCGCCAGCAGCCAAGGGCAGGCTATCTCCTACGAGCAGTACTTC. Its protein product is CASSQGQAISYEQYF.

The sample holds many counts of this clonotype. The genes are TRBV18 and TRBJ2-1; D not certain. Germline CDR1 KGHSH, CDR2 LQKENI. V was trimmed by 3 bases and J by 5 bases, leaving 5 bases between them. This CDR3 has 12 amino acids. The CDR3 sequence is CASSPLDNEQFF. As DNA, the CDR3 is TGTGCCAGCTCACCTCTAGACAATGAGCAGTTCTTC.

The chain has TRBV9 and TRBJ2-1; D is unresolved. Germline V CDR1 and CDR2: SGDLS, YYNGEE. Trimming took off 6 bases at V and 0 bases at J, with 22 bases between the two ends. The CDR3 runs to 18 residues. CDR3 sequence: CASNPYERPPRSYNEQFF. CDR3 DNA: TGTGCCAGCAACCCCTATGAACGACCACCCCGCTCCTACAATGAGCAGTTCTTC.

This clonotype has a count of ten or more. J is TRBJ2-3 and V is TRBV28; maybe TRBD2 (6 bases). The germline CDR1 and CDR2 sequences are MDHEN and SYDVKM. V gave up 6 bases and J gave up 5 bases, with 15 bases separating them. This CDR3 region has 14 residues. CDR3 nucleotide sequence: TGTGCCAGCAGGCGGGGTAGCTGGGAAGATACGCAGTATTTT. Encoded protein: CASRRGSWEDTQYF.

In this sample, this clonotype turned up a few times. V usage is TRBV6-5 and J usage is TRBJ1-2; D is unclear. CDR1 is MNHEY and CDR2 is SVGAGI in the germline V gene. V lost 2 bases and J lost 4, with 11 bases in between. The CDR3 consists of 14 residues. CDR3 DNA sequence: TGTGCCAGCAGTTACCCCCTGCGGGGCTATGGCTACACCTTC. As protein: CASSYPLRGYGYTF.

This clonotype was picked up many times. This chain connects TRBV12-3 or TRBV12-4 to TRBJ1-6; D is ambiguous. This CDR3 is 14 amino acids long. With 6 bases removed from V and 9 bases from J, the gap between germline ends came to 15 bases. The CDR3, as DNA: TGTGCCAGCAGCTTCACAGATCGGGGTTCACCCCTCCACTTT. Encoded protein: CASSFTDRGSPLHF.

This clonotype appeared many times. V usage is TRBV3-1 and J usage is TRBJ2-1, with unresolved D. Trimming removed 2 bases from V and 10 bases from J, with 6 bases in between. This CDR3 spans 11 amino acids. Germline CDR1 reads LGHDT; CDR2 reads YNNKEL (reference sequence). The CDR3 protein is CASSQSDEQFF. The CDR3 coding sequence is TGTGCCAGCAGCCAAAGCGACGAGCAGTTCTTC.

This clonotype has at least ten counts. The V gene is TRBV5-4, the J gene TRBJ2-7; 14 bases agree with TRBD2. Germline assignment: CDR1 SGHNT and CDR2 YYREEE (reference sequence). V dropped 4 bases and J dropped 2; count of bases not matched to a gene: 5. The CDR3 runs 16 residues. The CDR3 DNA sequence: TGTGCCAGCAGCGGGACTAGCGGGAGAAGGGCCTACGAGCAGTACTTC. Its protein product is CASSGTSGRRAYEQYF.